The subject of this entry is one T cell receptor (beta chain). Its antigen is still unknown. The data belong to a study of blood T cells in healthy people across ages. Turning to the study itself: T cells yielded about one barcoded beta molecule per two cells through template switching. Study findings and constraints: Unknown donor CMV status possibly confounded expanded clonotype changes.

A sample-barcoded 5' primer and a J-beta primer mix were used in a second PCR of roughly 6 to 11 cycles. TCRdb re-analysed the 5' RACE reads in MiXCR, keeping a single row per CDR3 protein. The repertoire holds about 640,000 distinct CDR3 sequences, with approximately 59% as singletons. The sample taken for sequencing was blood. The origin of this receptor is a man in his sixties in good health.

CDR3 region: CSIPTGGAYNEQFF. CDR3 coding DNA: TGCAGCATCCCCACGGGGGGGGCCTACAATGAGCAGTTCTTC. The rearrangement uses TRBV29-1 and TRBJ2-1, with TRBD2 matching 8 bases. CDR1 and CDR2 (germline): SQVTM, ANQGSEA. V lost 8 bases, J lost 2 bases, and 8 bases stayed unmatched. The length of the CDR3 is 14 residues.